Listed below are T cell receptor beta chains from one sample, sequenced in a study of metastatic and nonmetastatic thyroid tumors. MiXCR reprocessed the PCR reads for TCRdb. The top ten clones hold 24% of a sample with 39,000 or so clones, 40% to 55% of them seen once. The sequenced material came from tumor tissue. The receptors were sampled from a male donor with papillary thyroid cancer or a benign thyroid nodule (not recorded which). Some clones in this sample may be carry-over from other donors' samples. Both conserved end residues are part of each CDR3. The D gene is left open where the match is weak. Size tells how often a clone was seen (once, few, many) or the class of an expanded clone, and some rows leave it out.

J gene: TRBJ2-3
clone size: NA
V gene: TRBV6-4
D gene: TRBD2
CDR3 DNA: TGTGCCAGCAGTCCGGGGGGGCTCGACACAGATACGCAGTATTTT
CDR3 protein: CASSPGGLDTDTQYF

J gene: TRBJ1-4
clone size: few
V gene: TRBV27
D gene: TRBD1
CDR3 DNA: TGTGCCAGCAGGACAGGGGATGAAAAACTGTTTTTT
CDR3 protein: CASRTGDEKLFF

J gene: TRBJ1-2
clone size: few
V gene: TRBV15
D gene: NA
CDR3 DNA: TGTGCCACCAGCAGTCCCCAGACGGGGAGGAATGGCTACACCTTC
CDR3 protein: CATSSPQTGRNGYTF

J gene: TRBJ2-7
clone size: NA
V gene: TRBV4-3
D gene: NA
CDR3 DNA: TGCGCCAGCAGCCAAGATAGGGCTAGTTCTGGCGAGCAGTACTTC
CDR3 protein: CASSQDRASSGEQYF

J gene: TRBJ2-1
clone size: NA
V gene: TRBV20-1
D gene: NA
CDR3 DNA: TGCAGTGCTAGAGGGGGACTGTCCAATGAGCAGTTCTTC
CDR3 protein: CSARGGLSNEQFF

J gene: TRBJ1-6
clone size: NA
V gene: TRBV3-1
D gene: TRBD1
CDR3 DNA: TGTGCCAGCAGCACCCAGGGGGGCAGCCTCCACTTT
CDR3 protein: CASSTQGGSLHF

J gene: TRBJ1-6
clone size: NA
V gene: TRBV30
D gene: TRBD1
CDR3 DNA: TGTGCCTGGAGACCCCGGGACAGGGATGCTTCACCCCTCCACTTT
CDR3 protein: CAWRPRDRDASPLHF

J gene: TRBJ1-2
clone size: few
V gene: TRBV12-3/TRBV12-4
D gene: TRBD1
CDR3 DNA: TGTGCCAGCAGACAAGGACAGGGATCAAACTATGGCTACACCTTC
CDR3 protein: CASRQGQGSNYGYTF

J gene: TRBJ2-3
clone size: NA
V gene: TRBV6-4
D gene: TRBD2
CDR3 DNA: TGTGCCAGCAGTGAGCGGGAGGCAGATACGCAGTATTTT
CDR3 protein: CASSEREADTQYF

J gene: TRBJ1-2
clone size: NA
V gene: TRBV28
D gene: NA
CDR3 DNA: TGTGCCAGTAGGTCGGGGGTGAGAGGCTACACCTTC
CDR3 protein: CASRSGVRGYTF

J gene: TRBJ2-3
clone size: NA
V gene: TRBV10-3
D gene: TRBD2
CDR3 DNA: TGTGCCATCAGTGGGGGACTAGCGGAGGCAGATACGCAGTATTTT
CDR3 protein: CAISGGLAEADTQYF

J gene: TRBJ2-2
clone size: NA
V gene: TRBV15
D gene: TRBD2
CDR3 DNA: TGTGCCACCAGCAGAGATAGATGGAGGCGGGAGGAAGGGTCCGCCGGGGAGCTGTTTTTT
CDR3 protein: CATSRDRWRREEGSAGELFF

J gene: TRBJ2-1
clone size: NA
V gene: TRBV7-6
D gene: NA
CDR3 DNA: TGTGCCAGCAGCTTAGCACGTCCCAATGAGCAGTTCTTC
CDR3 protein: CASSLARPNEQFF

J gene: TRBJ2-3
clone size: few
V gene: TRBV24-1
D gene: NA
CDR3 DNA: TGTGCCACCAGGTGGACTTCGGCTTCGTCGCAGTATTTT
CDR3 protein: CATRWTSASSQYF

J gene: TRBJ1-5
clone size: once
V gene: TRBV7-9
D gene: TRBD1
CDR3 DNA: TGTGCCAGCAGCCTCGGACAGGGACTCTGGCCCCAGCATTTT
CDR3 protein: CASSLGQGLWPQHF

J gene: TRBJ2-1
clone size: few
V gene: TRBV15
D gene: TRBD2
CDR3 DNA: TGTGCCACCAGCAGCGCGAAGCTAGCGGGAGCCAACAATGAGCAGTTCTTC
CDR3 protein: CATSSAKLAGANNEQFF

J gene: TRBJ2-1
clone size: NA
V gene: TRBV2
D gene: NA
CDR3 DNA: TGTGCCAGCAGTGAATGGCAAGACATCCTAGGAAACTCCTACAATGAGCAGTTCTTC
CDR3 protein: CASSEWQDILGNSYNEQFF

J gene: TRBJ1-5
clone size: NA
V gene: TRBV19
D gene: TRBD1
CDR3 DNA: TGTGCCAGTCAGACAGGGCCCCCGTATAGCCATCAGCCCCAGCATTTT
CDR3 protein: CASQTGPPYSHQPQHF

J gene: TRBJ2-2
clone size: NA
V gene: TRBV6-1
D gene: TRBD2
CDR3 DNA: TGTGCCAGCAGTTCCGGACTAGCGGGCCCCACCGCGGAGCTGTTTTTT
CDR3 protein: CASSSGLAGPTAELFF

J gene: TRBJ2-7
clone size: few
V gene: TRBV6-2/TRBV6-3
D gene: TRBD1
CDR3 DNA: TGTGCCAGCAGTCAACTGAGGGACAGGGGCTACGAGCAGTACTTC
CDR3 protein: CASSQLRDRGYEQYF

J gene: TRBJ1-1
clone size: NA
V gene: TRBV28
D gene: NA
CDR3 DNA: TGTGCCAGCAGTACCCCGGCTGAAGCTTTCTTT
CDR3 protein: CASSTPAEAFF

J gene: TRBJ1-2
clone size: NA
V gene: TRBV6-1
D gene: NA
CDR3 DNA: TGTGCCAGCAGTTCAGGTTTAGGTGGTACCTACACCTTC
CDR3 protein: CASSSGLGGTYTF

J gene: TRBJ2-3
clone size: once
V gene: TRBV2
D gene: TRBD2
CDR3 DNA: TGTGCCAGCAGTGGAGAAACTAGCGGGGGGGATAGCACAGATACGCAGTATTTT
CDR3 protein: CASSGETSGGDSTDTQYF

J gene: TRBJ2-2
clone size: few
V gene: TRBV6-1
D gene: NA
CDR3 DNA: TGTGCCAGCAGGAGTGGTGCCCTCTCGACCGGGGAGCTGTTTTTT
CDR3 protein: CASRSGALSTGELFF

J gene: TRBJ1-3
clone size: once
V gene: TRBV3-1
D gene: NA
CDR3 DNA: TGTGCCAGCAGCCAAGGTCGGGGGCCTGGAAACACCATATATTTT
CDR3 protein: CASSQGRGPGNTIYF

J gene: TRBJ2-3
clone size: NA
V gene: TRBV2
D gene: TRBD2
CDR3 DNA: TGTGCCAGCAGTGGGTCGCCAGGAAGACTAGCGGGAGTATCAGATACGCAGTATTTT
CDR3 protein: CASSGSPGRLAGVSDTQYF

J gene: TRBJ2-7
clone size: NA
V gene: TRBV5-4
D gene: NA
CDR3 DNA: TGTGCCAGCAGCTTGGAGCGTGGCGCGGGGCTACGGGGCTACGAGCAGTACTTC
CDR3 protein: CASSLERGAGLRGYEQYF

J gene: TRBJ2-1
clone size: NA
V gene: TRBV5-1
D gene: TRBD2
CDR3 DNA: TGCGCCAGCAGCTTGGCCGTGACTAGCGGGAGGGTCGGGAATGAGCAGTTCTTC
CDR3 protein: CASSLAVTSGRVGNEQFF

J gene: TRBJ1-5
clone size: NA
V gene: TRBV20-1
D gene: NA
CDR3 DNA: TGCAGTGCTAGAATGGAGGGTCGGCGGCAGCCCCAGCATTTT
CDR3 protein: CSARMEGRRQPQHF

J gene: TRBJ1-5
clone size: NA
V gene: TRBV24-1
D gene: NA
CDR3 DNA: TGTGCCACCAGTGACCCCCGCACCAGCAATCAGCCCCAGCATTTT
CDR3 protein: CATSDPRTSNQPQHF

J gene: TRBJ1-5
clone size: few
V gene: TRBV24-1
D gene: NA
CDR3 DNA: TGTGCCACCAGCCGGGCCTACAATCAGCCCCAGCATTTT
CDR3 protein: CATSRAYNQPQHF

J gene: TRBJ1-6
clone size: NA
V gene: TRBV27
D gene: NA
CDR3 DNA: TGTGCCAGCAGTTTAAAAGGAGGTTCACCCCTCCACTTT
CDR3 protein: CASSLKGGSPLHF

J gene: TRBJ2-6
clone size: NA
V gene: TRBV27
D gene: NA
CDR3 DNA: TGTGCCAGCAGTTTATTTGGGTACGGGGCCAACGTCCTGACTTTC
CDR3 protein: CASSLFGYGANVLTF